This T cell receptor beta chain was captured in a study of T-cell reconstitution after alpha-beta-depleted transplantation in children. Study-wide results and limits: Surviving recipient T cells and thymic progenitors underlay high day-60 TCRbeta diversity in some patients. T-cell counts and diversity at one year following transplant were attributed mainly to newly produced T cells. By about two months after transplant, alpha-beta T cells reportedly arose from several hundred graft clones that had expanded.

TCRbeta library construction was performed incorporating unique molecular identifiers. Each CDR3 protein is one row after TCRdb ran MiXCR on the PCR reads. The table lists 800,000 to 1,000,000 distinct CDR3 sequences, 25% to 35% of them singletons, with more than 25% in the top ten. Comment on this clonotype: What it binds is not known.

Germline V gene data show CDR1 as SNHLY and CDR2 as FYNNEI. There are 16 residues in the CDR3. J gave up 5 bases and V 4 bases, and 8 bases lay outside the gene matches. The input for sequencing was PBMCs, mostly from graft donor cells, taken 360 days after TCRalphabeta/CD19-depleted stem cell transplant. The chain employs TRBV2 and TRBJ2-1, with 10 bases aligning to TRBD1. This TCR derives from a boy younger than two who had a stem cell transplant for SCID, so the T cells may come from the graft donor. CDR3 residues: CASSGGDRGLDNEQFF. The CDR3 DNA sequence: TGTGCCAGCAGTGGAGGAGACAGGGGGCTCGACAATGAGCAGTTCTTC.